This is a list of T cell receptor beta chains from one sample in a study of cytomegalovirus exposure and HLA in healthy donors. Method: immunoSEQ multiplex PCR; TCRdb's copy keeps in-frame clones and lacks some. The sample lists 110,000 to 150,000 clones; roughly 82% were seen once. The specimen was PBMCs. Receptor source: a male donor in good health and CMV-seronegative. Both conserved end residues are part of each CDR3. The D gene is left open where the match is weak. Part of the rows lack a size; the others show once, few, many or a class for expanded clones.

j_gene	v_gene	abundance	d_gene	CDR3nt	CDR3aa
TRBJ2-1	TRBV5-4	once	TRBD2	TGTGCCAGCAGCTTTCGCGGACTAGCGGGAGAGGATGAGCAGTTCTTC	CASSFRGLAGEDEQFF
TRBJ1-1	TRBV6-4	few	TRBD1	TGTGCCAGCAGTGAGGGGACAGCGAACACTGAAGCTTTCTTT	CASSEGTANTEAFF
TRBJ1-2	TRBV7-9	-	-	TGTTCCAGCAGCTTAGTCTGGACCGACAGCGTCTATGGCTACACCTTC	CSSSLVWTDSVYGYTF
TRBJ2-1	TRBV15	-	TRBD1	TGTGCCACCAGCCATCCCCGTCCCACCAGGGGGCTCTACAATGAGCAGTTCTTC	CATSHPRPTRGLYNEQFF
TRBJ1-3	TRBV18	-	-	TGTGCCAGCTCACCACGCCCCGACAATTCCGCGGGAAACACCATATATTTT	CASSPRPDNSAGNTIYF
TRBJ2-1	TRBV7-9	-	-	TGTGCCGGTTCGTCGGCCTACAATGAGCAGTTCTTC	CAGSSAYNEQFF
TRBJ1-1	TRBV30	-	TRBD1	TGTGCCTGGACGACAGGGACGAACACTGAAGCTTTCTTT	CAWTTGTNTEAFF
TRBJ1-6	TRBV19	few	TRBD1	TGTGCCAGTAAAAGCTTATACGCCGACTGGGACAGGGATTCACCCCTCCACTTT	CASKSLYADWDRDSPLHF
TRBJ1-1	TRBV2	once	TRBD1	TGTGCCAGCAGTGAAGGGGGACAGATTGAAGCTTTCTTT	CASSEGGQIEAFF
TRBJ2-3	TRBV9	-	-	TGTGCCAGCAGCGTAGATGGCTCCACAGATACGCAGTATTTT	CASSVDGSTDTQYF
TRBJ2-5	TRBV7-8	-	TRBD2	TGTGCCAGCAGCCCCAGCGGGAGGTCCCGAGAGACCCAGTACTTC	CASSPSGRSRETQYF
TRBJ2-5	TRBV6-6	-	TRBD1	TGTGCCAGCAGTTACGACAGGGGCGAGACCCAGTACTTC	CASSYDRGETQYF
TRBJ1-5	TRBV27	-	-	TGTGCCAGCAGTCCCCTAAACAATCAGCCCCAGCATTTT	CASSPLNNQPQHF
TRBJ2-7	TRBV27	-	TRBD2	TGTGCCAGCAGACTCGACGGACTAGCCCTCCACGAGCAGTACTTC	CASRLDGLALHEQYF
TRBJ2-7	TRBV6-5	-	TRBD1	TGTGCCAGCAGTGACGACAGGGGCGCCTACGAGCAGTACTTC	CASSDDRGAYEQYF
TRBJ1-5	TRBV19	-	-	TGTGCCAGTAGTATAATGGAGGGGACCATTCCCCAGCATTTT	CASSIMEGTIPQHF
TRBJ2-7	TRBV30	-	TRBD2	TGTGCCTGGAGGACTAGCGGGAGTATCGAGCAGTACTTC	CAWRTSGSIEQYF
TRBJ1-5	TRBV2	few	-	TGTGCCAGCGTTCGCCGGTATAGCAATCAGCCCCAGCATTTT	CASVRRYSNQPQHF
TRBJ2-1	TRBV7-2	-	-	TGTGCCAGCAGCTTAAACGGGAGAGCCTACAATGAGCAGTTCTTC	CASSLNGRAYNEQFF
TRBJ2-7	TRBV4-2	-	TRBD1	TGTGCCAGCAGCCTGGGACAGGCAGACTACGAGCAGTACTTC	CASSLGQADYEQYF
TRBJ1-2	TRBV7-9	once	TRBD1	TGTGCCAGCAGCTTAGGCCCTTCAGGGGGCATCTATGGCTACACCTTC	CASSLGPSGGIYGYTF
TRBJ2-7	TRBV4-2	-	-	TGTGCCAGCAGCCAAGATCAGGGGCTCTCCTACGAGCAGTACTTC	CASSQDQGLSYEQYF
TRBJ1-1	TRBV18	-	-	TGTGCCAGCTCACCAGGGCAGAGCAACACTGAAGCTTTCTTT	CASSPGQSNTEAFF
TRBJ2-6	TRBV27	few	TRBD1	TGTGCCAGCAGTCAAATTCCGGGACAGGGCCTCTCTGGGGCCAACGTCCTGACTTTC	CASSQIPGQGLSGANVLTF
TRBJ1-5	TRBV6-4	-	TRBD1	TGTGCCCCTAGGGGGCTCTCAGGGGGAATTGGCAATCAGCCCCAGCATTTT	CAPRGLSGGIGNQPQHF
TRBJ2-1	TRBV7-2	once	-	TGTGCCAGCAGCTTAGATTACTCAACCGAGCAGTTCTTC	CASSLDYSTEQFF
TRBJ1-5	TRBV25-1	-	-	TGTGCCAGCAGTGAATGGTCAGGTAATCAGCCCCAGCATTTT	CASSEWSGNQPQHF
TRBJ1-5	TRBV2	-	TRBD1	TGTGCCAGCAGTCCCGGGACAGGCAATCAGCCCCAGCATTTT	CASSPGTGNQPQHF
TRBJ2-5	TRBV5-1	-	-	TGCGCCAGCCGTTTGCCATCCCAGTCCCGGGACACCCTTCACCAAGAGACCCAGTACTTC	CASRLPSQSRDTLHQETQYF
TRBJ2-2	TRBV6-5	few	TRBD2	TGTGCCAGCAGTTACAGGGCGGGGGGGCTCACCGGGGAGCTGTTTTTT	CASSYRAGGLTGELFF
TRBJ1-5	TRBV28	-	TRBD1	TGTGCCAGCAGTTCCCAGGGGGTATTGCAGCCCCAGCATTTT	CASSSQGVLQPQHF
TRBJ2-2	TRBV4-1	-	TRBD2	TGCGCCAGCAGCCGACTAGCGTCCGGGGAGCTGTTTTTT	CASSRLASGELFF
TRBJ2-6	TRBV19	-	-	TGTGCCAGTAGTATTCAGGGATTGACTGGGGCCAACGTCCTGACTTTC	CASSIQGLTGANVLTF
TRBJ1-3	TRBV7-7	-	-	TGTGCCAGCAGCCGTAACCGGGACACTGGAAACACCATATATTTT	CASSRNRDTGNTIYF
TRBJ1-3	TRBV4-1	-	-	TGCGCCAGCAGCCCCGGGACACTACAAGGAAACACCATATATTTT	CASSPGTLQGNTIYF
TRBJ1-1	TRBV2	-	-	TGTGCCAGCAGTGAAACCCAGCAGGCTGCTGAAGCTTTCTTT	CASSETQQAAEAFF
TRBJ2-7	TRBV29-1	-	-	TGCAGCGTTGAAGTGGCAGGGAAAAGCTCCTACGAGCAGTACTTC	CSVEVAGKSSYEQYF
TRBJ2-5	TRBV4-3	-	-	TGCGCCAGCAGCCAAGAGAATCGGCGGGCCGGGGAGACCCAGTACTTC	CASSQENRRAGETQYF
TRBJ2-5	TRBV19	-	TRBD2	TGTGCCAGTAGTGCCCGACTAGCGGGGGGCCAAGAGACCCAGTACTTC	CASSARLAGGQETQYF
TRBJ2-1	TRBV28	-	TRBD2	TGTGCCAGCAGGCCCGGGCTAGCGGGAATTGAGCAGTTCTTC	CASRPGLAGIEQFF
TRBJ1-1	TRBV11-2	-	-	TGTGCCAGCAGCTTCGGTAGGGGGAACACTGAAGCTTTCTTT	CASSFGRGNTEAFF
TRBJ2-1	TRBV5-1	-	TRBD2	TGCGCCAGCAGCCCGAAGACTAGCGGGAGGGAGTTGAACAATGAGCAGTTCTTC	CASSPKTSGRELNNEQFF
TRBJ1-2	TRBV5-6	-	TRBD1	TGTGCCAGCAGTCCCCCGACGACAGGGGGCATCTATGGCTACACCTTC	CASSPPTTGGIYGYTF
TRBJ2-5	TRBV19	once	TRBD2	TGTGCCAGTAGTATTGGATTCATCCCAAGCGGGGGGACAGAGACCCAGTACTTC	CASSIGFIPSGGTETQYF
TRBJ2-3	TRBV5-4	-	-	TGTGCCAGCAGGTCTCTAGAGCCCACAGATACGCAGTATTTT	CASRSLEPTDTQYF
TRBJ2-3	TRBV6-1	-	TRBD2	TGTGCCAGCAGTGAAGCTAGCGGGGACACGGATACGCAGTATTTT	CASSEASGDTDTQYF
TRBJ2-3	TRBV28	-	-	TGTGCCAGCAGTACAAGTGGCCCCGTCCCCACAGATACGCAGTATTTT	CASSTSGPVPTDTQYF
TRBJ1-1	TRBV7-9	-	-	TGTTCCAGCAGCTTCTCTAACACTGAAGCTTTCTTT	CSSSFSNTEAFF
TRBJ2-5	TRBV2	-	TRBD2	TGTGCCAGCAGTGACGGAGCGGGAGGGTACCAAGAGACCCAGTACTTC	CASSDGAGGYQETQYF
TRBJ2-3	TRBV27	-	-	TGTGCCAGCATCAAAGCCGTCGGGGGTCAAGATACGCAGTATTTT	CASIKAVGGQDTQYF
TRBJ2-2	TRBV5-4	-	-	TGTGCCAGCAGCGAACCCGGGGGAACCGGGGAGCTGTTTTTT	CASSEPGGTGELFF
TRBJ2-5	TRBV7-2	once	-	TGTGCCAGCAGCACAATCCAGGGGGAGACCCAGTACTTC	CASSTIQGETQYF
TRBJ1-1	TRBV6-6	-	-	TGTGCCAGCCGCCGCGATACAGCGAACACTGAAGCTTTCTTT	CASRRDTANTEAFF